These T cell receptor beta chains were read from a single sample in a study of cytomegalovirus exposure and HLA in healthy donors. Sequenced by immunoSEQ multiplex PCR; TCRdb stores in-frame clones only, minus some. The sample includes 130,000 or so clones, around 73% of them seen just once. The sequenced sample consisted of PBMCs. The receptors shown here come from a female donor in good health and CMV-seronegative. CDR3s include the opening cysteine and the closing phenylalanine or tryptophan. The D gene is left open where the match is weak. Where a row states a size, it is once, few, many or the class of an expanded clone; other rows omit it.

j_gene	d_gene	abundance	v_gene	CDR3aa	CDR3nt
TRBJ1-5	.	.	TRBV6-1	CASSGQFYQPQHF	TGTGCCAGCAGTGGACAGTTTTATCAGCCCCAGCATTTT
TRBJ1-1	.	.	TRBV11-2	CASSPNAVTNTEAFF	TGTGCCAGCAGCCCGAATGCGGTTACGAACACTGAAGCTTTCTTT
TRBJ2-1	TRBD2	.	TRBV4-1	CASSLGLLANEQFF	TGCGCCAGCAGCCTGGGGCTACTAGCGAATGAGCAGTTCTTC
TRBJ1-3	.	few	TRBV29-1	CSVAENRVTGNTIYF	TGCAGCGTTGCCGAAAACAGGGTAACGGGAAACACCATATATTTT
TRBJ1-4	TRBD1	.	TRBV30	CAWTQGTDNEKLFF	TGTGCCTGGACGCAGGGGACAGACAATGAAAAACTGTTTTTT
TRBJ2-7	.	.	TRBV2	CASRVQGGEQYF	TGTGCCAGCAGGGTACAGGGCGGCGAGCAGTACTTC
TRBJ2-7	.	.	TRBV5-4	CASSLGVESSYEQYF	TGTGCCAGCAGCTTGGGCGTAGAGAGCTCCTACGAGCAGTACTTC
TRBJ1-1	.	.	TRBV11-1	CASSLTRVVNTEAFF	TGTGCCAGCAGCTTGACCAGGGTGGTGAACACTGAAGCTTTCTTT
TRBJ2-7	.	.	TRBV4-1	CASSHLRGAYEQYF	TGCGCCAGCAGCCACCTCAGGGGGGCCTACGAGCAGTACTTC
TRBJ2-3	TRBD2	.	TRBV2	CASRRLAGGTTDTQYF	TGTGCCAGCAGGCGTTTAGCGGGAGGAACCACAGATACGCAGTATTTT
TRBJ2-2	TRBD2	.	TRBV5-4	CASSLGSPTSPGELFF	TGTGCCAGCAGCTTGGGGTCCCCGACTAGCCCCGGGGAGCTGTTTTTT
TRBJ2-6	.	.	TRBV7-2	CASSFSSGANVLTF	TGTGCCAGCAGCTTCAGCTCTGGGGCCAACGTCCTGACTTTC